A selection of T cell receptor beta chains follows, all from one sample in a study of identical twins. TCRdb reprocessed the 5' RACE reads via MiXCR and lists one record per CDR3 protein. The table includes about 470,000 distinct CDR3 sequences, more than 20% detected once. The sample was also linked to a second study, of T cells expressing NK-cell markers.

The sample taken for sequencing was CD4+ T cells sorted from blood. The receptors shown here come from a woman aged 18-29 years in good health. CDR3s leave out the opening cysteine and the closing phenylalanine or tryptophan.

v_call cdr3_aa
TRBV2 ASNLRQGMAKNIQY
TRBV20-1 SASAGQGVPDTQY
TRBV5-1 ASSSGSAGELF
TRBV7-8 ASSRGTSGNHEQY
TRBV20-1 SARAGGPWGETQY
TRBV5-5 ASSPDVIGYT
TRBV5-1 ASSFDRLETQY
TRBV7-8 ASSSLGGGSGANVLT
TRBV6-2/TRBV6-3 ASTDGSWDEQF
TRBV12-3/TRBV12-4 ASSLSDRGGEQY
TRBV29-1 SVVGQDISYNEQF
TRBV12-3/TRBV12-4 ASSGDFHYEQY
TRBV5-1 ASSYYPLDAGSYNEQF
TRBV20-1 SARLSGNAGELF
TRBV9 ASSYRDGKNSPLH
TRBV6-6 AGSRSGTDTQY
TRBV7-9 ASSGYVDPSYEQY
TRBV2 ASNSRTSGRFRKETQY
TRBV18 ASSLGFNAEAF
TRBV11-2 ASSRDLTGELF
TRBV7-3 ASSFLANTEAF
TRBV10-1 ASSSGRAYGETQY
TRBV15 ATSREGWFSYNEQF
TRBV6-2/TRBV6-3 ASSKLAEQF
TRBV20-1 SARGEADTEAF